These 9 T cell receptor beta chains originate from one sample sequenced in a study of CD8+CD57+ T cells in acquired aplastic anemia. The study profiled TCR beta VDJ and CDR3 using genomic DNA as template. TCRdb passed the reads through MiXCR, listing each CDR3 protein once. Of roughly 200,000 distinct CDR3 sequences in the sample, 55% to 65% were seen once. CD8+CD57+ cell expansion, shown by flow cytometry, had occurred in the patients selected for sequencing. The sequencing input was sorted CD4+, CD8+, or CD8+CD57+ T cells (not recorded which) from PBMCs. These receptor sequences come from a human donor with aplastic anemia.

This clonotype turned up a few times. The rearrangement links TRBV5-1 to TRBJ2-5; D may correspond to TRBD1 or TRBD2 (6 bases each). Trimming left V 0 bases short and J 5 bases short, with 11 bases between. CDR1 is SGHRS and CDR2 is YFSETQ in the germline V gene. The CDR3 loop spans 14 amino acids. DNA of the CDR3: TGCGCCAGCAGCTTGGCCGGGGGCATGGAGACCCAGTACTTC. Translated, it gives CASSLAGGMETQYF.

This clonotype showed up just a few times. The rearrangement joins TRBV10-3 to TRBJ2-1; the D call may be TRBD1 or TRBD2 (5 bases each). V was shortened by 3 bases and J by 0 bases, with 12 bases between the two germline ends. The CDR3 has 16 amino acids. From germline, CDR1 is ENHRY and CDR2 SYGVKD. The DNA for the CDR3 is TGTGCCATCAGTGATCGGGACGGAAGCTCCTACAATGAGCAGTTCTTC. This encodes CAISDRDGSSYNEQFF.

V gene TRBV5-1 combines with J gene TRBJ2-7; 7 nucleotides line up with TRBD2. CDR1 is SGHRS, CDR2 YFSETQ, per germline. The trim removed 2 bases at V and 3 bases at J, leaving 2 bases unmatched. The CDR3 runs to 13 residues. CDR3: CASSLSGNYEQYF. Written as DNA, the CDR3 is TGCGCCAGCAGCTTAAGCGGGAACTACGAGCAGTACTTC.

CDR3 amino acids: CASSQRQPYEQYF. DNA for the CDR3: TGTGCCAGTAGTCAGAGACAGCCCTACGAGCAGTACTTC. The rearrangement uses TRBV19 and TRBJ2-7; D possibly corresponds to TRBD1 (5 bases). This CDR3 spans 13 amino acids. The V end was cut by 5 bases, the J end by 2 bases, with 10 bases between. Germline CDR1 is LNHDA and CDR2 is SQIVND (reference sequence).

The rearrangement links TRBV7-2 to TRBJ1-4, with TRBD1 matching over 7 bases. V gave up 5 bases and J gave up 6 bases; unmatched junction bases: 6. The CDR3 covers 14 residues. CDR1 is SGHTA, CDR2 FQGNSA, per germline. DNA for the CDR3: TGTGCCAGCAGCCCCGGGACAGCGGATGAAAAACTGTTTTTT. Protein: CASSPGTADEKLFF.

V usage is TRBV2 and J usage is TRBJ1-1; possibly TRBD1 for D (6 bases). In germline, CDR1 is SNHLY, CDR2 FYNNEI. Trimming removed 5 bases at V and 4 bases at J, with 11 bases between. The CDR3 is made up of 13 amino acids. The CDR3 here is CASSKTGATEAFF. CDR3 coding DNA: TGTGCCAGCAGTAAGACAGGAGCCACTGAAGCTTTCTTT.

This clonotype came up many times. V usage is TRBV20-1 and J usage is TRBJ2-2; D possibly matches TRBD1 or TRBD2 (6 bases each). There are 14 residues in the CDR3. The germline CDR1 and CDR2 sequences are DFQATT and SNEGSKA (reference sequence). V was clipped by 6 bases and J by 2 bases, with 13 bases between them. The CDR3 DNA sequence: TGCAGTGCCGAGGAGGGGGGCAACACCGGGGAGCTGTTTTTT. As protein: CSAEEGGNTGELFF.

This clonotype has ten or more counts. The V call is TRBV5-1, the J call TRBJ2-3; 10 bases agree with TRBD1. Trimming at V came to 4 bases and at J to 4 bases, leaving 9 bases not matched to a gene. Germline lookup yields CDR1 SGHRS and CDR2 YFSETQ. This CDR3 is built from 16 residues. The CDR3: CASSLQDRGLADTQYF. DNA of the CDR3: TGCGCCAGCAGCCTACAAGACAGGGGGCTGGCAGATACGCAGTATTTT.

A remark on this clonotype: At one end, the junction sequence differs from germline, possibly due to a read error. The CDR3 is CASNEQGLGEQYF. The CDR3 region has the DNA TGTGCCAGCAATGAACAGGGACTAGGTGAGCAGTACTTC. The chain carries TRBV2 and TRBJ2-7; 8 positions match TRBD2. CDR1 and CDR2 (germline): SNHLY, FYNNEI. The CDR3 length is 13 residues.